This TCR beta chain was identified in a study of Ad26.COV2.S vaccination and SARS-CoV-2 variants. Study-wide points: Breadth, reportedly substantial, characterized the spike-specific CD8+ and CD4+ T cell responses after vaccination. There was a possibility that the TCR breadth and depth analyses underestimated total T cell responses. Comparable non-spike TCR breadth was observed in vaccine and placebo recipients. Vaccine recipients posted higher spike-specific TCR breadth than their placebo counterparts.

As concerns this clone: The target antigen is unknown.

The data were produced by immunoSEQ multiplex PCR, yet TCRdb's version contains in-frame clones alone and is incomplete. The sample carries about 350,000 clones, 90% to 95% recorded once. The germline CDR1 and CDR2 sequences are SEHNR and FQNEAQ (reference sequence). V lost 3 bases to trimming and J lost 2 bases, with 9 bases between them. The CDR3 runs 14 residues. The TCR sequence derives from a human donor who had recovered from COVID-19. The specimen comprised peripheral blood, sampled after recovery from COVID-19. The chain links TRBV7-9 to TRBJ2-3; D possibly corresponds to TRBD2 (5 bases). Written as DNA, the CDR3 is TGTGCCAGCAGCTTCGGGGATTCCACAGATACGCAGTATTTT. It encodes CASSFGDSTDTQYF.